This is a list of T cell receptor beta chains from one sample in a study of shared clonotypes between healthy human individuals. Sequencing was performed with immunoSEQ multiplex PCR; in TCRdb, only in-frame clones are kept and a portion is missing. The sample yields over 850,000 clones, more than 75% seen once. Sequencing used memory CD4+ T cells from PBMCs. The receptors derive from a man between 18 and 35 years old in good health. Some clones in this sample may be carry-over from other donors' samples. The CDR3 runs from the conserved cysteine through the conserved F or W. A D gene is named only where the DNA matches it firmly. Not every row has a clone size; where given, it reads once, few, many or a size class.

D | J | V | size | DNA | CDR3
TRBD2 | TRBJ2-1 | TRBV9 | - | TGTGCCAGCGCCCCCGTACTAGCGCTATACAATGAGCAGTTCTTC | CASAPVLALYNEQFF
- | TRBJ1-3 | TRBV28 | - | TGTGCCAGCAGTTCTCACTTGGCCTCTGGAAACACCATATATTTT | CASSSHLASGNTIYF
TRBD2 | TRBJ2-3 | TRBV5-1 | many | TGCGCCAGCAGCTTGGAGACTAGCGTAAAAGATACGCAGTATTTT | CASSLETSVKDTQYF
- | TRBJ2-5 | TRBV7-2 | - | TGTGCCAGCAGCCTACAGCCCGGGGGCACGTACCAAGAGACCCAGTACTTC | CASSLQPGGTYQETQYF
- | TRBJ2-1 | TRBV5-1 | - | TGCGCCAGCAGCGCGGAACAATCGGGTAATGAGCAGTTCTTC | CASSAEQSGNEQFF
TRBD2 | TRBJ2-5 | TRBV4-2 | - | TGTGCCAGCAGCCAAGGCAGCGGGAGCCCCGGGGAGACCCAGTACTTC | CASSQGSGSPGETQYF
TRBD1 | TRBJ1-1 | TRBV10-2 | - | TGCGCCAGCCAGACAGGGTCGCGGACTGAAGCTTTCTTT | CASQTGSRTEAFF
- | TRBJ1-1 | TRBV4-2 | - | TGTGCCAGCAGCCAAGATTTGGACCGCCCTGAAGCTTTCTTT | CASSQDLDRPEAFF
TRBD1 | TRBJ2-1 | TRBV5-1 | - | TGCGCCAGCAGCACAACCTCCGGGACAGGGTCCAATGAGCAGTTCTTC | CASSTTSGTGSNEQFF
- | TRBJ1-5 | TRBV20-1 | - | TGCGCCATACAGGGACCTGGACCCCAGCATTTT | CAIQGPGPQHF
- | TRBJ2-5 | TRBV15 | - | TGTGCCACCAGCAGGACACAGGGATTCCAAGAGACCCAGTACTTC | CATSRTQGFQETQYF
TRBD2 | TRBJ2-7 | TRBV6-6 | once | TGTGCCAGCAGTTACTCGTCTGCTAGCGGGAGTCAGTACTTC | CASSYSSASGSQYF
TRBD2 | TRBJ2-7 | TRBV2 | - | TGTGCCAGCAGTGCCTCTAGCGGTCCATCCTACGAGCAGTACTTC | CASSASSGPSYEQYF
TRBD2 | TRBJ2-5 | TRBV29-1 | - | TGCAGCGCCGACGGGACTAGCGGCCAAGAGACCCAGTACTTC | CSADGTSGQETQYF
- | TRBJ1-1 | TRBV28 | - | TGTGCCAGCAGCCCTTACACTACAGGGCGTGCGAACACTGAAGCTTTCTTT | CASSPYTTGRANTEAFF
TRBD1 | TRBJ2-4 | TRBV6-6 | - | TGTGCCAGCAATCCGACAGGGACCAAAAACATTCAGTACTTC | CASNPTGTKNIQYF
- | TRBJ2-4 | TRBV11-2 | - | TGTGCCAGCAGCTTAGATGGTTGGGCCTTCTTGGCCAAAAACATTCAGTACTTC | CASSLDGWAFLAKNIQYF
- | TRBJ2-3 | TRBV20-1 | - | TGCAGTGCGTCTATAGATACGCAGTATTTT | CSASIDTQYF
TRBD2 | TRBJ2-5 | TRBV9 | - | TGTGCCAGCAGCGTAGAAACGGGAGGGCCTTGGGAGACCCAGTACTTC | CASSVETGGPWETQYF
TRBD1 | TRBJ2-1 | TRBV6-4 | - | TGTGCCAGCAGTGACTCTGGACAGGGATACAATGAGCAGTTCTTC | CASSDSGQGYNEQFF
- | TRBJ2-1 | TRBV27 | once | TGTGCCAGCAGTGCCTCCGGGACATTAAACAATGAGCAGTTCTTC | CASSASGTLNNEQFF
TRBD2 | TRBJ2-5 | TRBV4-1 | - | TGCGCCAGCAGCCAAGTGCTAGCGGGAGGAGTAGAGACCCAGTACTTC | CASSQVLAGGVETQYF
TRBD2 | TRBJ2-5 | TRBV7-9 | - | TGTGCCAGCAGCCGGGGGTGGCTAGCGGGAGGCGGAGAGACCCAGTACTTC | CASSRGWLAGGGETQYF
- | TRBJ1-6 | TRBV6-5 | - | TGTGCCAGTTGCCGCAGGGTCAATTCACCCCTCCACTTT | CASCRRVNSPLHF
TRBD1 | TRBJ2-1 | TRBV6-5 | - | TGTGCCAGCAGTAAAGGGGGACAGGGATACAATGAGCAGTTCTTC | CASSKGGQGYNEQFF
- | TRBJ2-1 | TRBV9 | - | TGTGCCAGCAGTTGGGGGACGGTTGACAATGAGCAGTTCTTC | CASSWGTVDNEQFF
- | TRBJ2-7 | TRBV6-1 | - | TGTGCCAGCGATAGCGGTAGTGAGCAGTACTTC | CASDSGSEQYF
TRBD2 | TRBJ2-7 | TRBV11-2 | - | TGTGCCAGCAGCCCATCGGGACTAGCGGGAGGCGAGCAGTACTTC | CASSPSGLAGGEQYF
TRBD2 | TRBJ2-1 | TRBV7-8 | - | TGTGCCAGCAGCCCCCGGGTAGCGGGAGTTCATGAGCAGTTCTTC | CASSPRVAGVHEQFF
- | TRBJ2-4 | TRBV29-1 | once | TGCAGCGTGGGCAGAGAAAACATTCAGTACTTC | CSVGRENIQYF
TRBD1 | TRBJ2-7 | TRBV18 | - | TGTGCCAGCTCAAACCGGGACAGTACCTACGAGCAGTACTTC | CASSNRDSTYEQYF
- | TRBJ1-4 | TRBV2 | - | TGTGCCAGCAGTGAAGGCTCAGGACGTTTGTTTTTT | CASSEGSGRLFF
TRBD2 | TRBJ2-7 | TRBV4-2 | - | TGTGCCAGCAGCCAAGAATTGCGGGGGTACTACGAGCAGTACTTC | CASSQELRGYYEQYF
- | TRBJ2-1 | TRBV23-1 | - | TGCGCCAGCAGTCGCCAGGGACTTTACAATGAGCAGTTCTTC | CASSRQGLYNEQFF
TRBD1 | TRBJ1-5 | TRBV4-1 | - | TGCGCCAGCAGCCCATCGGACAAAGGGGGCAGGCAGCCCCAGCATTTT | CASSPSDKGGRQPQHF
- | TRBJ1-2 | TRBV9 | - | TGTGCCAGCAGCCGCCATTGGGACTATGGCTACACCTTC | CASSRHWDYGYTF
- | TRBJ2-3 | TRBV9 | - | TGTGCCAGCAGCCCCCGAACGGGAGTAGATACGCAGTATTTT | CASSPRTGVDTQYF
- | TRBJ2-2 | TRBV7-3 | - | TGTGCCAGCAGGGCCGGCGGGGAGCTGTTTTTT | CASRAGGELFF
- | TRBJ2-3 | TRBV9 | - | TGTGCCAGCAGCGTAGGTGGTTGGGATACGCAGTATTTT | CASSVGGWDTQYF
TRBD1 | TRBJ2-3 | TRBV28 | - | TGTGCCAGCAGAACGACAGGGGGTTTAGATACGCAGTATTTT | CASRTTGGLDTQYF
- | TRBJ2-1 | TRBV19 | - | TGTGCCAGTAGTTCCCCGAATACGCGGGGTTCTTCCTACAATGAGCAGTTCTTC | CASSSPNTRGSSYNEQFF
- | TRBJ1-2 | TRBV14 | few | TGTGCCAGCAGCCGAGGAAGATATGGCTACACCTTC | CASSRGRYGYTF